The clone carrying this T cell receptor beta chain was seen just once. As yet, its antigen is unknown. In each case, RNA was isolated and then reverse transcribed into cDNA as the sequencing template. Here immunoSEQ multiplex PCR was the method, and the copy in TCRdb shows in-frame clones only, minus some. The repertoire consists of around 300,000 clones, with 60% occurring once and the leading ten covering about 0.88%. This CDR3 is 15 amino acids long. Per germline, CDR1 MNHEY and CDR2 SVGAGI. Trimming removed 0 bases from V and 10 bases from J, with 13 bases in between. This sample is drawn from a study of CD8+ T cells in alopecia areata. General study findings and limits: Patients showed less clear TCR sequence sharing than mice, possibly partly because of HLA diversity.

Treatment reported: oral pan-JAK inhibitor, 5-10 mg twice daily. This receptor was identified in a human donor with alopecia areata. Sample: CD4+ T cells sorted from blood, taken around week 54, from a patient treated with tofacitinib. J is TRBJ1-6 and V is TRBV6-5; tentative D call: TRBD1 (6 bases). The CDR3: CASSYSIRGQSPLHF. Written as DNA, the CDR3 is TGTGCCAGCAGTTACTCGATAAGGGGACAATCACCCCTCCACTTT.